The 8 T cell receptor beta chains presented below share a single source sample, sequenced in a study of T cell changes during pregnancy in multiple sclerosis. Profiling relied on immunoSEQ multiplex PCR, and the TCRdb table lists in-frame clones only, not all of them. Here the sample spans around 95,000 clones, 94% being singletons. The input for sequencing was peripheral blood, taken after pregnancy. These receptors were collected from a female donor in good health, enrolled as a control in a pregnancy study.

This sequence joins TRBV28 and TRBJ2-7; 8 nucleotides line up with TRBD1. Germline CDR1 MDHEN, CDR2 SYDVKM. The CDR3 covers 14 residues. J lost 12 bases, V lost 6 bases, and 16 bases had no gene match. The CDR3 protein is CASSPDRGRPKTYF. The CDR3 DNA is TGTGCCAGCAGCCCCGACAGGGGCCGTCCAAAGACGTACTTC.

The chain couples TRBV25-1 to TRBJ1-2; D uncertain. Germline assignment: CDR1 MGHDK and CDR2 SYGVNS. CDR3 length equals 13 residues. The V gene lost 6 bases and the J gene lost 6 bases, with 14 bases spanning the gap. CDR3 coding DNA: TGTGCCAGCAGATCTCGAGGCAGCGATGGCTACACCTTC. Protein: CASRSRGSDGYTF.

There are a few counts of this clone. V is TRBV7-6 and J is TRBJ1-1; D is perhaps TRBD1 (6 bases). Germline lookup yields CDR1 SGHVS and CDR2 FNYEAQ. The CDR3 covers 14 residues. Trimming left V 8 bases short and J 3 bases short, with 16 bases between. CDR3 bases: TGTGCCAGCTCCCCAGGGGCATGGGACACTGAAGCTTTCTTT. Translating it yields CASSPGAWDTEAFF. The variable domain in full, completed from reference TRBV7-6 and TRBJ1-1, reads GAGVSQSPRYKVTKRGQDVALRCDPISGHVSLYWYRQALGQGPEFLTYFNYEAQQDKSGLPNDRFSAERPEGSISTLTIQRTEQRDSAMYRCASSPGAWDTEAFFGQGTRLTVV.

The genes are TRBV6-1 and TRBJ1-1; D gene uncertain. Trimming cost V 8 bases and J 4 bases, with 20 bases left between them. The CDR3 runs 15 residues. Germline V lookup: CDR1 MNHNS, CDR2 SASEGT. The CDR3 nucleotides read TGTGCCAGCCGCGACTGGTCGGCTTTGGGCACTGAAGCTTTCTTT. Translated, it gives CASRDWSALGTEAFF.

This chain uses TRBV19 with TRBJ2-1; 12 nucleotides match TRBD2. The CDR3 runs to 18 residues. Germline assignment: CDR1 LNHDA and CDR2 SQIVND (reference sequence). Trimming at V came to 0 bases and at J to 2 bases, leaving 5 bases not matched to a gene. CDR3 DNA: TGTGCCAGTAGTATAGATGGGCCTAGCGGGAGGGCCTACAATGAGCAGTTCTTC. Encoded protein: CASSIDGPSGRAYNEQFF.

This chain uses TRBV19 with TRBJ2-3; 14 bases line up with TRBD2. Germline loops: CDR1 LNHDA, CDR2 SQIVND (reference sequence). J lost 4 bases, V lost 5 bases, and 8 bases had no gene match. This CDR3 is 17 amino acids long. This chain's CDR3 is CASSLRLAGGPADTQYF. The CDR3 nucleotides read TGTGCCAGTAGTCTCCGACTAGCGGGAGGGCCTGCAGATACGCAGTATTTT.

The chain combines TRBV6-1 with TRBJ1-1, with unresolved D. Germline lookup yields CDR1 MNHNS and CDR2 SASEGT. V lost 2 bases, J lost 1 base, and 17 bases lay in between. The length of the CDR3 is 17 residues. CDR3 in DNA: TGTGCCAGCAGTGAATTGAGGGCTACTAGGACGAACACTGAAGCTTTCTTT. Amino acids: CASSELRATRTNTEAFF.

The chain couples TRBV28 to TRBJ2-1, with a tentative D call TRBD2 (5 bases). Trimming took off 3 bases at V and 6 bases at J, with 9 bases between the two ends. The germline gives CDR1 MDHEN, CDR2 SYDVKM. The length of the CDR3 is 13 residues. CDR3 region: CASSLNAGNEQFF. CDR3 nucleotides: TGTGCCAGCAGTTTGAATGCGGGCAATGAGCAGTTCTTC. The full variable domain, completed using reference TRBV28 and TRBJ2-1, is DVKVTQSSRYLVKRTGEKVFLECVQDMDHENMFWYRQDPGLGLRLIYFSYDVKMKEKGDIPEGYSVSREKKERFSLILESASTNQTSMYLCASSLNAGNEQFFGPGTRLTVL.